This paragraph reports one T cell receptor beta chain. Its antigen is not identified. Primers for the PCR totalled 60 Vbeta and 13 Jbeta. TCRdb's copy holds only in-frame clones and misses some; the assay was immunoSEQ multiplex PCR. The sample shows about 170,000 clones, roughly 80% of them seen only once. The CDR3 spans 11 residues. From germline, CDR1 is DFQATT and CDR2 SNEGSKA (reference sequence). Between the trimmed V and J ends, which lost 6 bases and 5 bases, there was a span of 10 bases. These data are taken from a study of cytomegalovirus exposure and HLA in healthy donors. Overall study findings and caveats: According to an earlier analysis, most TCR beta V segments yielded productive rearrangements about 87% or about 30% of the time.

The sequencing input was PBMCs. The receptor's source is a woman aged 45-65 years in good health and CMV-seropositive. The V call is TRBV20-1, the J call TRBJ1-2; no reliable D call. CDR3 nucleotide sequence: TGCAGTGCCTCCCAGGCGTATGGCTACACCTTC. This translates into CSASQAYGYTF.